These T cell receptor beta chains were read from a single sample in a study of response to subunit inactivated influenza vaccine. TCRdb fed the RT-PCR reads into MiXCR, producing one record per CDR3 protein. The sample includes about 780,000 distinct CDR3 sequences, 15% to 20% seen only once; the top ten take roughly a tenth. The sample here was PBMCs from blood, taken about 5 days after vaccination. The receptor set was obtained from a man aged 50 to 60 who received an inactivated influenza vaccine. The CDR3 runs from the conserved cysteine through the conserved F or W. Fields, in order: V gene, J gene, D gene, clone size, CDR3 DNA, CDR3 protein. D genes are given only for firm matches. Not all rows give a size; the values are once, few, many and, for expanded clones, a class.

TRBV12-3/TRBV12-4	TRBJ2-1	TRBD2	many	TGTGCCAGCAGTACCCAGGGACTAGCAAACGATGAGCAGTTCTTC	CASSTQGLANDEQFF
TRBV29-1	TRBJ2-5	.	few	TGCAGCGTAATGGGTCGCCGGGGCCAGGGGGAGACCCAGTACTTC	CSVMGRRGQGETQYF
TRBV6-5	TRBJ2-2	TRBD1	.	TGTGCCAGCAGTTACGGGACAGGTTCCCCCGGGGAGCTGTTTTTT	CASSYGTGSPGELFF
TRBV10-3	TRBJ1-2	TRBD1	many	TGTGCCATCAGCAGGGACAGGGGGCCTGGCTACACCTTC	CAISRDRGPGYTF
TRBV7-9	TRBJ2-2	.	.	TGTGCCACCGAAGATAGACGCTTTGTCTCCGGGGAGCTGTTTTTT	CATEDRRFVSGELFF
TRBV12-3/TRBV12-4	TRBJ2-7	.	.	TGTGCCAGCAGGGACGCCCCCTACGAGCAGTACTTC	CASRDAPYEQYF
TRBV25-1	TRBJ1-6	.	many	TGTGCCAGCAGTTACAGCAGTTCACCCCTCCACTTT	CASSYSSSPLHF
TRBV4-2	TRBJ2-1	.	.	TGTGCCAGCAGCCAAGATTGGGGAGGGGACACTTACAATGAGCAGTTCTTC	CASSQDWGGDTYNEQFF
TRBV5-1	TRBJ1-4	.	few	TGCGCCAGCAGCAAGGACGGAGGGGGGGGTGAAAAACTGTTTTTT	CASSKDGGGGEKLFF
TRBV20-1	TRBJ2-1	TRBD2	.	TGCAGTGCTGGGACGGGGGGGGAGTTCTTC	CSAGTGGEFF
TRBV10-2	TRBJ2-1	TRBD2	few	TGCGCCAGCAGAGACGCTCTAGCGGGGCCCTACAATGAGCAGTTCTTC	CASRDALAGPYNEQFF
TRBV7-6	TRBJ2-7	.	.	TGTGCCAGCAGCCCATCCCAGGTCGGCATCGAGCAGTACTTC	CASSPSQVGIEQYF
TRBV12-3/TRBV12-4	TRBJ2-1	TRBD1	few	TGTGCCAGCAGTTTACATGGACAGGTATCCTACAATGAGCAGTTCTTC	CASSLHGQVSYNEQFF
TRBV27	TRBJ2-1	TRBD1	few	TGTGCCAGCAGCCGTGACAGGGGGGGGGACAATGAGCAGTTCTTC	CASSRDRGGDNEQFF
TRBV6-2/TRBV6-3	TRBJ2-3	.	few	TGTGCCAGCAGTTACAATGTCTGGGCGGTTAACACAGATACGCAGTATTTT	CASSYNVWAVNTDTQYF
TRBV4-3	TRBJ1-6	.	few	TGCGCCAGCAGCCTGAATCCGGTTGGTGATTCACCCCTCCACTTT	CASSLNPVGDSPLHF
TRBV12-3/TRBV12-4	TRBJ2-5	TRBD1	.	TGTGCCAGCAGTTCGACCGGGACAGGGCAAGAGACCCAGTACTTC	CASSSTGTGQETQYF
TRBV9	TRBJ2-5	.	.	TGTGCCAGCAGCGGGGCGGGGAAAGAGACCCAGTACTTC	CASSGAGKETQYF
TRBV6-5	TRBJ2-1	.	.	TGTGCCAGCAGTTACTCATTGAGCTCCTACAATGAGCAGTTCTTC	CASSYSLSSYNEQFF
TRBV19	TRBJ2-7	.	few	TGTGCCAGTAGTGCCCAAATGACCTACGAGCAGTACTTC	CASSAQMTYEQYF
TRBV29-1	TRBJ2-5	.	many	TGCAGCGTTGCCCTGCGGCAGGGTGGTGAGACCCAGTACTTC	CSVALRQGGETQYF
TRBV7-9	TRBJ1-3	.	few	TGTGCCAGCAGCGTGACCCGGTGGTCTGGAAACACCATATATTTT	CASSVTRWSGNTIYF
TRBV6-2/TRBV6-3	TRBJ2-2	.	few	TGTGCCAGCAGTTATTGGTTATCATCCGGGGAGCTGTTTTTT	CASSYWLSSGELFF
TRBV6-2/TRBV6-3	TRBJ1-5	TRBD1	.	TGTGCCAGCAGACTTTCGGGGACAGGGAGCAATCAGCCCCAGCATTTT	CASRLSGTGSNQPQHF
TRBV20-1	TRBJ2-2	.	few	TGCAGTGCTAGAGATCGGAAAACTGGACACAACACCGGGGAGCTGTTTTTT	CSARDRKTGHNTGELFF
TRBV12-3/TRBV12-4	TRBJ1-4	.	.	TGTGCCAGCAGTGACTCCGGGAGGGAAAAACTGTTTTTT	CASSDSGREKLFF
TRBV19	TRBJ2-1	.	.	TGTGCCAGTAGTATACAGGGTCGAGTGGGCAATGAGCAGTTCTTC	CASSIQGRVGNEQFF
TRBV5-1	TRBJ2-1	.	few	TGCGCCAGCAGCTGGGGACAAGCGGACAATGAGCAGTTCTTC	CASSWGQADNEQFF
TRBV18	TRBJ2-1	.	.	TGTGCCAGCTCACCACCCCGGCGGATGAGAAACAATGAGCAGTTCTTC	CASSPPRRMRNNEQFF
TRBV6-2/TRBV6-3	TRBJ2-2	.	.	TGTGCCACGGATACTCAGGGTCCCGGGGAGCTGTTTTTT	CATDTQGPGELFF
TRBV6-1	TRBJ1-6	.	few	TGTGCCAGCAACGTCAGAACGGGGGCGGAGGGTTCACCCCTCCACTTT	CASNVRTGAEGSPLHF